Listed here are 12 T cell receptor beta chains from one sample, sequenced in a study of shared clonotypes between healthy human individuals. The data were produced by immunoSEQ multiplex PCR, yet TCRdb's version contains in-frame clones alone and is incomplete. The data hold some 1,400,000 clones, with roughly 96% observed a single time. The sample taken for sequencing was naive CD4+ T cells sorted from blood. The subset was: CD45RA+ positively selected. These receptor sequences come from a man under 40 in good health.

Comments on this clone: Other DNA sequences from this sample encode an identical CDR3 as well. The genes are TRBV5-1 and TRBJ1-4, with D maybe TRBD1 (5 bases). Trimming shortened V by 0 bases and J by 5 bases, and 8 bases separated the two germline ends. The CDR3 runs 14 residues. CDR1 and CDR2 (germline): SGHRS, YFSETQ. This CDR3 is CASSLAGTNEKLFF. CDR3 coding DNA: TGCGCCAGCAGCTTGGCCGGGACCAATGAAAAACTGTTTTTT. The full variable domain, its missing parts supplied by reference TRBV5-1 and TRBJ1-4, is KAGVTQTPRYLIKTRGQQVTLSCSPISGHRSVSWYQQTPGQGLQFLFEYFSETQRNKGNFPGRFSGRQFSNSRSEMNVSTLELGDSALYLCASSLAGTNEKLFFGSGTQLSVL.

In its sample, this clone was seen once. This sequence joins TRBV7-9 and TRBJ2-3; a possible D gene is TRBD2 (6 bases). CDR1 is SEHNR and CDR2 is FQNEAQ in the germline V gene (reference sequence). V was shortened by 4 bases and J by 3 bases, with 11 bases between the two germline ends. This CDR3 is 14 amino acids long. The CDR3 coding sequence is TGTGCCAGCAGCTACAACCGGGAGACAGATACGCAGTATTTT. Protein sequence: CASSYNRETDTQYF. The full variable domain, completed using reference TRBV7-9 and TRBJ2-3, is DTGVSQNPRHKITKRGQNVTFRCDPISEHNRLYWYRQTLGQGPEFLTYFQNEAQLEKSRLLSDRFSAERPKGSFSTLEIQRTEQGDSAMYLCASSYNRETDTQYFGPGTRLTVL.

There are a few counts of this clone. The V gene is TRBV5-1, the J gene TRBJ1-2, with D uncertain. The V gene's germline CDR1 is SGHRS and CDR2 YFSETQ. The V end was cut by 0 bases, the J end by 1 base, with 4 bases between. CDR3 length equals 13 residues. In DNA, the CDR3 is TGCGCCAGCAGCTTGGGCAGTAACTATGGCTACACCTTC. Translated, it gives CASSLGSNYGYTF.

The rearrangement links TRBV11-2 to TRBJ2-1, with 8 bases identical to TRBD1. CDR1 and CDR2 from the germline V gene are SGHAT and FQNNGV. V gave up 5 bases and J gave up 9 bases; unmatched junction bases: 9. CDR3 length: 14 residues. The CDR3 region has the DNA TGTGCCAGCAGCCCGTTGACAGGGACAGGTGAGCAGTTCTTC. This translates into CASSPLTGTGEQFF.

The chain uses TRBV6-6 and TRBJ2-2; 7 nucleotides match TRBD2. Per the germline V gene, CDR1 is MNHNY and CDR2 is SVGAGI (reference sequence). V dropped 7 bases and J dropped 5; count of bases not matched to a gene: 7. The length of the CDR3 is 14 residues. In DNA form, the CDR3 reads TGTGCCAGCACTGGACTAGGAGGGACCGGGGAGCTGTTTTTT. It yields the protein CASTGLGGTGELFF.

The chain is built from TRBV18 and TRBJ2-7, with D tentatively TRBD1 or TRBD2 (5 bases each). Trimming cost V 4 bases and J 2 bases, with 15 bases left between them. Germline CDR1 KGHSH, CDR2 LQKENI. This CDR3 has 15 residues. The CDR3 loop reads CASSQLRDEPYEQYF. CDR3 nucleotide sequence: TGTGCCAGCTCACAACTCCGGGACGAGCCCTACGAGCAGTACTTC.

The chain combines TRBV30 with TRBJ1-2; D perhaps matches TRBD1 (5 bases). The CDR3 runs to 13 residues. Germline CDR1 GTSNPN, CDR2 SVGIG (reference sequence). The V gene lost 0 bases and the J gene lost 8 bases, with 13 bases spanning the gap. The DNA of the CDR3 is TGTGCCTGGAGTGTGCGGTCTTGGGGGGGCTACACCTTC. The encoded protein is CAWSVRSWGGYTF. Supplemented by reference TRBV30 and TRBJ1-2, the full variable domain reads SQTIHQWPATLVQPVGSPLSLECTVEGTSNPNLYWYRQAAGRGLQLLFYSVGIGQISSEVPQNLSASRPQDRQFILSSKKLLLSDSGFYLCAWSVRSWGGYTFGSGTRLTVV.

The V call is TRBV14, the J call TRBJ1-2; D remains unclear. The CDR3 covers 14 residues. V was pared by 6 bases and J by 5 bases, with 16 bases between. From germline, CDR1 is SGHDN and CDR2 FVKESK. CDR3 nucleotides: TGTGCCAGCAGTCCTGGCAGAAATCTATATGGCTACACCTTC. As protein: CASSPGRNLYGYTF. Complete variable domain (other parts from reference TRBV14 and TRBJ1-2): EAGVTQFPSHSVIEKGQTVTLRCDPISGHDNLYWYRRVMGKEIKFLLHFVKESKQDESGMPNNRFLAERTGGTYSTLKVQPAELEDSGVYFCASSPGRNLYGYTFGSGTRLTVV.

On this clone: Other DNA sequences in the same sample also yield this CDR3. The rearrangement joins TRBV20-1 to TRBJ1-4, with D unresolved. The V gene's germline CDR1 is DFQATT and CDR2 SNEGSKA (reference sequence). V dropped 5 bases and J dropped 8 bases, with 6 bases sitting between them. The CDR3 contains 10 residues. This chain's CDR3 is CSAAQEKLFF. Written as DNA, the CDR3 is TGCAGTGCTGCCCAGGAAAAACTGTTTTTT.

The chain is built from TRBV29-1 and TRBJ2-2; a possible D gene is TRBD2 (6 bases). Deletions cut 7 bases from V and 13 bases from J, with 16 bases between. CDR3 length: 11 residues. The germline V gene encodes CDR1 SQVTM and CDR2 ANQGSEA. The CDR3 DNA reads TGCAGCGCGATCGAAGGGCGGGGGCTGTTTTTT. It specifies CSAIEGRGLFF.

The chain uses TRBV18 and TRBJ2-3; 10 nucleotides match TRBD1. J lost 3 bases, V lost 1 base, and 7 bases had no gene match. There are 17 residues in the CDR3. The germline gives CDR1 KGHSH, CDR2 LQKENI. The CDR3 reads CASSPLPGQGNTDTQYF. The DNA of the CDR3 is TGTGCCAGCTCACCACTCCCGGGACAGGGGAATACAGATACGCAGTATTTT.

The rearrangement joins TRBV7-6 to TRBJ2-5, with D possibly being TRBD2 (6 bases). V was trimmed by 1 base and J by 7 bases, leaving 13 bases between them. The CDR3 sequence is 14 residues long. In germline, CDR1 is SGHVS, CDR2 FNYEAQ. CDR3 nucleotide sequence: TGTGCCAGCAGCTTAGGTGGAGGGGCCCCGACCCAGTACTTC. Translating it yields CASSLGGGAPTQYF.